These 9 T cell receptor beta chains were sequenced from one sample in a study of blood T cell repertoires in COVID-19. Clones were read by immunoSEQ multiplex PCR, and TCRdb kept only the in-frame ones, dropping some. The repertoire includes roughly 200,000 clones, about 86% of them detected once, and roughly 0.9% sits in the top ten. The sequenced sample consisted of peripheral blood. The receptors were gathered from a woman younger than 35 who had recovered from COVID-19.

The chain has TRBV30 and TRBJ2-7; D gene unclear. V was trimmed by 6 bases and J by 2 bases, leaving 14 bases between them. In germline, CDR1 is GTSNPN, CDR2 SVGIG (reference sequence). The CDR3 totals 13 residues. The CDR3 sequence is CACYLATTYEQYV. In DNA form, the CDR3 reads TGTGCCTGTTACCTGGCGACAACCTACGAGCAGTACGTC.

This chain links TRBV7-9 with TRBJ2-5; TRBD1 might be the D (6 bases). V lost 5 bases to trimming and J lost 0 bases, with 22 bases between them. Per the germline V gene, CDR1 is SEHNR and CDR2 is FQNEAQ (reference sequence). The length of the CDR3 is 18 residues. In DNA, the CDR3 is TGTGCCAGCAGCGAGAATTTTTATTCCGGGACATACCAAGAGACCCAGTACTTC. This sequence encodes CASSENFYSGTYQETQYF.

In the case of this clone: This specimen includes other DNA sequences encoding the same CDR3. The V gene is TRBV9, the J gene TRBJ2-3; 8 bases agree with TRBD2. With V trimmed by 0 bases and J by 2 bases, 5 bases remained unmatched. Germline V gives CDR1 SGDLS, CDR2 YYNGEE. CDR3 length equals 16 residues. The CDR3 here is CASSVGAGGSTDTQYF. The CDR3 DNA reads as TGTGCCAGCAGCGTAGGGGCGGGGGGCTCCACAGATACGCAGTATTTT.

The J gene is TRBJ2-3, the V gene TRBV5-8, with TRBD2 matching 14 bases. This CDR3 comprises 15 residues. J lost 5 bases, V lost 3 bases, and 2 bases had no gene match. Germline assignment: CDR1 SGHTS and CDR2 YDEGEE. CDR3 loop: CASSWGLAGVDTQYF. For the CDR3, the DNA is TGTGCCAGCAGCTGGGGACTAGCGGGAGTAGATACGCAGTATTTT.

V gene TRBV16 combines with J gene TRBJ1-1; D might be TRBD1 (6 bases). V lost 0 bases, J lost 5 bases, and 10 bases lay in between. CDR3 length: 14 residues. CDR1 and CDR2 from the germline V gene are KGHSY and FQNENV. CDR3: CASSQSGGPTEAFF. CDR3 nucleotides: TGTGCCAGCAGCCAATCGGGGGGGCCGACTGAAGCTTTCTTT.

This chain connects TRBV19 to TRBJ2-3, with TRBD2 matching 10 bases. This CDR3 is 18 amino acids long. Germline assignment: CDR1 LNHDA and CDR2 SQIVND (reference sequence). J lost 6 bases, V lost 3 bases, and 15 bases had no gene match. The CDR3 spells CASSITGASGRVSDTQYF. In DNA, the CDR3 is TGTGCCAGTAGTATCACCGGGGCTAGCGGGAGAGTGTCGGATACGCAGTATTTT.

The rearrangement joins TRBV23-1 to TRBJ1-1; 9 bases line up with TRBD1. TRBV23-1 is recorded as an ORF, its role being uncertain. With 9 bases clipped from V and 2 bases from J, the junction kept 16 bases outside the gene matches. The CDR3 has 17 amino acids. The CDR3 loop is CARTALFPQGANTEAFF. CDR3 DNA sequence: TGCGCCAGGACCGCGTTATTTCCACAGGGGGCTAACACTGAAGCTTTCTTT.

V and J are TRBV2 and TRBJ2-1, with 10 positions matching TRBD2. Per germline, CDR1 SNHLY and CDR2 FYNNEI. The V and J ends lost 6 bases and 3 bases, in that order; junction bases with no gene match: 5. The CDR3 runs to 15 residues. CDR3 nucleotide sequence: TGTGCCAGCAGACCACTAGCGGGAATCTACAATGAGCAGTTCTTC. It is translated as CASRPLAGIYNEQFF.

V and J are TRBV5-1 and TRBJ2-3, with D perhaps TRBD1 (5 bases). This CDR3 contains 19 residues. CDR1 SGHRS and CDR2 YFSETQ come from the germline V gene. The germline V and J ends were trimmed by 2 bases and 1 base, with 23 bases remaining between them. CDR3 region: CASSFRPLGPIGGTDTQYF. The CDR3 DNA reads as TGCGCCAGCAGCTTTCGCCCGCTAGGGCCGATAGGGGGCACAGATACGCAGTATTTT. Filled out from reference TRBV5-1 and TRBJ2-3, the complete variable domain reads KAGVTQTPRYLIKTRGQQVTLSCSPISGHRSVSWYQQTPGQGLQFLFEYFSETQRNKGNFPGRFSGRQFSNSRSEMNVSTLELGDSALYLCASSFRPLGPIGGTDTQYFGPGTRLTVL.